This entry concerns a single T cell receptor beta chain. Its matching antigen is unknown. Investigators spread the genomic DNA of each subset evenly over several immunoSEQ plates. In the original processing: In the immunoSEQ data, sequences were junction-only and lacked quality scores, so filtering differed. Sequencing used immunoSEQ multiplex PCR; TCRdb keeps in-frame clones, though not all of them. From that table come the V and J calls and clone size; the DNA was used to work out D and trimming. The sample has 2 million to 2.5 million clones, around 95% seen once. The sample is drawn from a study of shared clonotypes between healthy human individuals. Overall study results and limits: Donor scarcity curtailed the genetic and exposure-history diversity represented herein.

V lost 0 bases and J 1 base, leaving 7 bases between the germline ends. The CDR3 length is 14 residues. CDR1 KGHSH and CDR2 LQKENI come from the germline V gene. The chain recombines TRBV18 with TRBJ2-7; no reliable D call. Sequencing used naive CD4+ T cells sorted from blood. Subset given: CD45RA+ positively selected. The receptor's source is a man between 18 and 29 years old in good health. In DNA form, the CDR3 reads TGTGCCAGCTCACCACCGAAACAGTCCTACGAGCAGTACTTC. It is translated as CASSPPKQSYEQYF.